What follows is one TCR beta chain and its context. Its cognate antigen has yet to be identified. No base quality information exists; no much larger clone differs at one position. Library preparation was by the immunoSEQ multiplex PCR assay. The multiplex PCR relied on a mix of 60 forward primers for TCR Vbeta segments and 13 reverse primers for TCR Jbeta segments. The CDR3 region of rearranged TCR beta genes was amplified from genomic DNA with a multiplex PCR assay. Amplified TCR beta libraries were sequenced as 87-base-pair reads on the Illumina HiSeq System. For the original study's pipeline: A later analysis tallied tens of millions of unique TCR beta chains across the 666 repertoires, and about 10 million of those chains were shared by two or more donors. A nearest-neighbor algorithm error-corrected the raw reads and collapsed the reads into unique sequences, merging closely related sequences to remove PCR and sequencing errors. To assign V, D and J gene segments, CDR3 sequences were aligned to IMGT reference sequences. For a sequence to be retained, a match of at least six nucleotides to both a V gene segment and a J gene segment was required. Rearrangements were called productive when the CDR3 lacked stop codons and stayed in frame with V and J; all others were non-productive. CDR3 was defined according to IMGT convention as the region running from the second conserved V-encoded cysteine to the conserved J-encoded phenylalanine. Sequences without an unambiguous match to a single V gene segment were excluded from the earlier analysis of a few hundred of the donors. In an earlier analysis of several hundred of the donors, V segments were called functional above 56.7% productive rearrangements and were called segregating when the between-donor standard deviation exceeded 5%. A statistical classification framework was built to diagnose cytomegalovirus status from the catalog of TCR beta chain sequences. In a later analysis, TCR nucleotide sequences were compared against IMGT/GENE-DB human TR gene sequences so that V and J genes could be assigned. The TCRdist pipeline was used in a later analysis to assign CDR3 sequences and most-parsimonious VDJ recombination scenarios. In a later analysis, every TCR beta chain was defined by the combination of its CDR3 amino acid sequence and its V-gene family, and reads without a unique V-gene family were dropped. To address suspected cross-contamination and a sequencing artifact, a later analysis removed approximately 600 highly shared, low-generation-probability nucleotide sequences. In a later analysis, a clonal expansion index was calculated for each public chain from normalized within-repertoire ranks of inferred template counts. A later analysis computed generation probabilities with a VDJ recombination model fitted to out-of-frame rearrangements, and checked the results against IGoR. In a later analysis, TCR-TCR, TCR-HLA and TCR-CMV co-occurrence was scored with hypergeometric tests, and a repertoire-size bias correction was applied to TCR pairs. In a later analysis, false discovery rates were estimated by permuting HLA or CMV assignments 20 times. In a later analysis, co-occurring TCRs were grouped using DBSCAN, with TCRdist sequence similarity added in when clustering inside HLA-allele-positive subsets. Co-occurrence clustering excluded repertoires with fewer than 30,000 or more than 120,000 public chains, plus five with anomalous nucleotide sharing. TCRdb limited this immuneACCESS table to in-frame rearrangements with V and J called. A share of clones is missing; checked studies link under half to unresolved V genes, and the rest is unexplained. V and J calls and clone size are given by that table; D and trimming were obtained from the DNA. Counted in this sample were some 130,000 clones; 80% of them appeared once. The ten largest clonotypes hold approximately 4.3% of the sample.

This record comes from a study of cytomegalovirus exposure and HLA in healthy donors (dated by TCRdb to between 2016 and 2019). Concerning the study at large: In an earlier analysis of 587 of the donors, around 300 Gb of sequence data and some 100 million unique TCR beta sequences from 150 million to 200 million T cells were reported. An early release covering just under 650 HLA-typed donors comprised roughly 300 gigabases of sequencing data and 85 million to 100 million unique TCR sequences. Among the approximately 400 genotyped donors, about 85% belonged to the genetic ancestry cluster associated with self-reported Caucasian donors. The study aimed to test whether cataloging public T cell receptors could reveal signatures of past pathogen exposure. The study profiled the T cell repertoires of approximately 700 subjects by immunosequencing and related them to cytomegalovirus serostatus. In addition to the first cohort of hundreds of subjects, a separate validation cohort of over 90 different subjects was used. High-throughput TCR immunosequencing, statistical association of individual TCRs with disease status, and machine learning were combined to predict cytomegalovirus infection status. To study patterns of TCR occurrence, a later analysis re-analyzed previously published TCR beta repertoires from 666 donors and added high-resolution HLA genotyping. Rather than drawing on any new phenotypic data, the later analysis identified candidate immune exposures from TCR beta sequences and the way those sequences occurred across donors. In an earlier analysis of a few hundred of the donors, high-throughput TCR beta sequencing was used to judge whether each TCR beta V gene segment behaved as functional or pseudogenic. Donor age, sex, ethnicity and CMV serostatus were collected together with the repertoire data. A later genetic analysis used genome-wide SNP genotypes for about three fifths of the 666 donors, treating that subset as a discovery cohort. All discovery cohort repertoires had been generated on a single sequencing platform. Class I and class II HLA loci were covered by the typing at four-digit resolution. Typing coverage differed by locus: A, B, C, DRB1 and DQB1 were typed in roughly 620-630 donors, DQA1 in about 550, DPA1 in around 610, and DPB1 in approximately 450. About five DR-DQ haplotypes were handled as single units for association and clustering, since linkage in the cohort was strong. Among 398 genotyped donors of the cohort, an average of roughly 240,000 unique TCR beta nucleotide sequences were sequenced per donor, about a sixth of them non-productive.

Via the germline V gene, CDR1 is SNHLY and CDR2 FYNNEI. Trimming takes 10 bases off V and 5 bases off J; junction bases not matched to a gene: 10. The CDR3 holds 13 amino acids from the cysteine to the phenylalanine. The DNA shown is the 39-base CDR3, in frame from base 1. The cohort was made up of hundreds of healthy bone marrow donors. At the time of sampling, all cohort members were nominally healthy, though unrecorded immune exposures were likely present. CMV serostatus was recorded as positive for roughly 290 and negative for about half of the 666 cohort members, whereas no CMV serostatus was recorded for the donor in question. A peripheral blood sample was collected from each donor, and TCR beta sequencing was performed on peripheral blood mononuclear cells. The Qiagen DNeasy Blood Extraction Kit was used to extract genomic DNA from the blood cell samples. Study-level results and caveats: Roughly uniform sequencing depth across donors was assumed in presence/absence analyses, although this assumption may not hold. Because HLA typing was unavailable for some donors at each locus, only the typed subset was used in association tests. Linkage disequilibrium might explain the correlated functional status among segregating V segments, but an unknown experimental factor could not be ruled out. According to a later analysis, most CMV-associated TCR beta chains appeared to be HLA-restricted, and the HLA associations seemed to be driven largely by CMV exposure. Most TCR sequences were seen in very few donors, while some public TCRs were found in many individuals. It was suggested by the authors that the approach could potentially be generalized to other disease states and immunological phenotypes. Because counts were too low, approximately 18 rarely observed V segments, including chromosome 9 orphons, were excluded from the earlier analysis of a few hundred of the donors. An association between a missense DCLRE1C variant and V-gene and J-gene trimming of TCR beta chains was found in a later genetic analysis and replicated in an independent cohort. For the cohort, immune exposure information was limited to CMV serostatus. According to a later analysis, parvovirus B19, influenza, CMV and Epstein-Barr virus appeared linked to several top co-occurrence clusters. Only TCR beta chains were sequenced in this cohort, and the absence of alpha or paired-chain data limited detectable features. A few of the identified cytomegalovirus-associated TCR beta chains were confirmed in vitro to be specific for cytomegalovirus antigens. In a later analysis, TCR association rates were found to vary across HLA loci, with the most associated TCRs seen for DRB1 alleles and the fewest for HLA-C alleles. An earlier analysis of 587 of the donors showed that most TCR beta V segments appeared in productive rearrangements either about 87% or about 30% of the time, which broadly matched IMGT annotations. Specific HLA alleles were associated with 18,000 or so TCR beta sequences at a false discovery rate of 0.05 in a later analysis. Compared with equally common non-associated chains, HLA-associated TCR beta chains in a later analysis were more clonally expanded and had lower generation probabilities. A further reported finding was that TCR beta sequences accurately predicted the HLA-A and HLA-B alleles for most subjects in the first cohort. The sequencing pipeline was judged likely to have produced a cluster of highly shared sequence variants as a technical artifact. Some IMGT-functional V segments, including TRBV6-2 and TRBV6-3, could not be told apart with the 87-base-pair reads, so those segments were excluded. Compared with the roughly 700-donor mean, donors in an Asian-associated ancestry cluster had fewer N-insertions in productive TCRs, according to a later genetic analysis. Strong co-occurrence of HLA alleles, especially DR and DQ, made assigning TCR associations to individual alleles difficult. The classifier was reported to diagnose cytomegalovirus status with high specificity and sensitivity in both the original and validation cohorts. A total of 164 TCR beta chains were listed by the study as associated with cytomegalovirus.

The receptor chain draws on TRBV2 and TRBJ2-7; 8 bases in the junction line up with TRBD1. Sequencing used PBMCs. The clonotype comes from a man aged 25-45 years in good health. This receptor carries the CDR3 CATKTPGGDEQYF. The sequence in DNA is TGTGCCACCAAGACCCCAGGGGGCGACGAGCAGTACTTC.